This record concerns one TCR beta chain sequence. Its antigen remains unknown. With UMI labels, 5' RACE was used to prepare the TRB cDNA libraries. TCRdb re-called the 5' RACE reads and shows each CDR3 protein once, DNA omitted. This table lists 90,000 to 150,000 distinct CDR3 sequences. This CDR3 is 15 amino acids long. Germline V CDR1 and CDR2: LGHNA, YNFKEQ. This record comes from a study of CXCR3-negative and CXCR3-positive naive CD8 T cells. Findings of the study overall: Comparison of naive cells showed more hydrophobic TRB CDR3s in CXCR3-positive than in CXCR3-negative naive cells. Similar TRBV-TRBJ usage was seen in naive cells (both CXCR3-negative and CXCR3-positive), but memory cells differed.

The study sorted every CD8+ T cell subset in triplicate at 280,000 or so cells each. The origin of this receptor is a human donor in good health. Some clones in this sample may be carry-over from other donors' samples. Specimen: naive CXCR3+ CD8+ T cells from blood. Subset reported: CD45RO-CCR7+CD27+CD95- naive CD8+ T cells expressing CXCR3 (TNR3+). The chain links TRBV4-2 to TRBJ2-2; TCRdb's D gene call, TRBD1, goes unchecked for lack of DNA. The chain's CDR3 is CASSQVPGTAGELFF.